A selection of T cell receptor beta chains follows, all from one sample in a study of blood T cell repertoires in COVID-19. The assay was immunoSEQ multiplex PCR, and TCRdb's table has in-frame clones only and misses some. The table shows about 320,000 clones, with about 90% occurring only once. Sequencing input: PBMCs or T cells enriched from blood (not recorded which). The origin of the receptors is a man aged 30 to 39 who had recovered from COVID-19. Both conserved end residues are part of each CDR3. A D gene is named only where the DNA matches it firmly. A row's size may be missing; if present it is once, few, many or a size class.

TRBD2	NA	TRBJ2-3	16	TRBV3-1/TRBV3-2	TGTGCCAGCAGCCGAACTAGCGGGGGGCTCACAGATACGCAGTATTTT	CASSRTSGGLTDTQYF
NA	NA	TRBJ2-7	14	TRBV30	TGTGCCTGTAGAAAAACAGCAACCTCCTACGAGCAGTACTTC	CACRKTATSYEQYF
TRBD2	NA	TRBJ2-7	16	TRBV5-1	TGCGCCAGCAGCTTGGGTCCCACGGGGGGGGCGGACGAGCAGTACTTC	CASSLGPTGGADEQYF
TRBD2	NA	TRBJ2-1	15	TRBV7-9	TGTGCCAGCAGCTTATATGCGGGGGGTCTCAATGAGCAGTTCTTC	CASSLYAGGLNEQFF
TRBD1	NA	TRBJ2-2	16	TRBV5-1	TGCGCCAGCAGCTGGGCAGGGGGCGAGGACACCGGGGAGCTGTTTTTT	CASSWAGGEDTGELFF
TRBD1	NA	TRBJ1-6	14	TRBV27	TGTGCCAGCAGCAGGGACAGCTTGGCTTCACCCCTCCACTTT	CASSRDSLASPLHF
NA	NA	TRBJ1-2	15	TRBV5-1	TGCGCCAGCAGCTTGGGGGTTAAAGGGGGCTATGGCTACACCTTC	CASSLGVKGGYGYTF
NA	NA	TRBJ1-1	14	TRBV5-8	TGTGCCAGCAGCTTGGTCACAGGGAACACTGAAGCTTTCTTT	CASSLVTGNTEAFF
NA	few	TRBJ2-3	11	TRBV6-5	TGTGCCAGCAGTCATACAGATACGCAGTATTTT	CASSHTDTQYF
NA	NA	TRBJ2-3	14	TRBV7-2	TGTGCCAGCAGCTTAAATGTTCCCCCTGATACGCAGTATTTT	CASSLNVPPDTQYF
NA	NA	TRBJ1-4	12	TRBV27	TGTGCCAGCAGTTTAACGCGTGGAAAACTGTTTTTT	CASSLTRGKLFF
TRBD1	few	TRBJ1-5	13	TRBV29-1	TGCAGCGTTGTGGCAGGGGGCGGCCAGCCCCAGCATTTT	CSVVAGGGQPQHF
TRBD1	NA	TRBJ1-1	13	TRBV28	TGTGCCAGCAGTTCCTCAGACAGGGATGAAGCTTTCTTT	CASSSSDRDEAFF
NA	NA	TRBJ2-1	14	TRBV2	TGTGCCAGCAGTGAATCGGGTGGAGATTGGGAGCAGTTCTTC	CASSESGGDWEQFF
NA	NA	TRBJ1-3	21	TRBV18	TGTGCCAGCTCACGGAGAGGCGGCGGGACTGAGGTTTTTCTTTCTGGAAACACCATATATTTT	CASSRRGGGTEVFLSGNTIYF
NA	few	TRBJ2-2	16	TRBV24-1	TGTGCCACCAGTGATTTGGCACAGGGTGACACCGGGGAGCTGTTTTTT	CATSDLAQGDTGELFF
TRBD1	NA	TRBJ2-7	15	TRBV19	TGTGCCAGTAGTGCCGGGACAGGGGGCTCCTACGAGCAGTACTTC	CASSAGTGGSYEQYF
NA	NA	TRBJ1-2	12	TRBV19	TGTGCCAGTAGTCCATCGGGGTATGGCTACACCTTC	CASSPSGYGYTF
TRBD1	NA	TRBJ1-1	14	TRBV5-1	TGCGCCAGCAGCCGGGACAGGGGTGGCACTGAAGCTTTCTTT	CASSRDRGGTEAFF
NA	NA	TRBJ2-7	13	TRBV2	TGTGCCAGCAGTGAACAGCCCTCGGGCGAGCAGTACTTC	CASSEQPSGEQYF
NA	NA	TRBJ1-2	14	TRBV30	TGTGCCTGGAGTCCACAGGGATCGGGGTATGGCTACACCTTC	CAWSPQGSGYGYTF
TRBD2	NA	TRBJ2-1	16	TRBV2	TGTGCCAGCTCCGGGGGGGCCGACAGCTCCTACAATGAGCAGTTCTTC	CASSGGADSSYNEQFF
NA	NA	TRBJ1-5	13	TRBV10-2	TGCGCCAGCAGCGGACAGAGCAATCAGCCCCAGCATTTT	CASSGQSNQPQHF
NA	NA	TRBJ2-3	15	TRBV11-2	TGTGCCAGCAGCTTATGGCGCGAACTAGCAGATACGCAGTATTTT	CASSLWRELADTQYF
NA	NA	TRBJ1-4	15	TRBV6-5	TGTGCCAGCAGTTACGGGGGGGGTACCGGTGAAAAACTGTTTTTT	CASSYGGGTGEKLFF
TRBD1	NA	TRBJ2-1	15	TRBV9	TGTGCCAGCAGCGCGACAGGGGGCGCGTCCGGTGAGCAGTTCTTC	CASSATGGASGEQFF
NA	NA	TRBJ1-1	16	TRBV2	TGTGCCAGCAGCCACCCGGCCTTGGGCTCGAACACTGAAGCTTTCTTT	CASSHPALGSNTEAFF
NA	NA	TRBJ2-7	16	TRBV6-1	TGTGCCAGCAGTGACCGCAGGGGTATTAGCCCCTACGAGCAGTACTTC	CASSDRRGISPYEQYF
NA	NA	TRBJ2-3	14	TRBV2	TGTGCCAGCAGTGAATACGGGGGCACAGATACGCAGTATTTT	CASSEYGGTDTQYF
NA	NA	TRBJ2-5	12	TRBV5-1	TGCGCCAGCAGTCAGGGTACGGAGACCCAGTACTTC	CASSQGTETQYF
NA	NA	TRBJ1-1	14	TRBV9	TGTGCCAGCAGCGTCGAGGCCGCGCACGCTGAAGCTTTCTTT	CASSVEAAHAEAFF
NA	NA	TRBJ2-7	15	TRBV5-1	TGCGCCAGCAGCCCCGGAGGGGGCTTCTCCTACGAGCAGTACTTC	CASSPGGGFSYEQYF
NA	NA	TRBJ2-7	11	TRBV2	TGTGCCAGCAAGGAGGGCTACGAGCAGTACTTC	CASKEGYEQYF
NA	NA	TRBJ1-6	16	TRBV5-1	TGCGCCAGCAGCTTGGCCGCGGGAGGTTCTGGTTCACCCCTCCACTTT	CASSLAAGGSGSPLHF
TRBD2	NA	TRBJ2-1	19	TRBV9	TGTGCCAGCAGCGTCCACAGCGGGGGGGCCGAGCGAAGGTACAATGAGCAGTTCTTC	CASSVHSGGAERRYNEQFF
NA	NA	TRBJ1-1	13	TRBV10-3	TGTGCCATCAGAAAGACAGGGAACACTGAAGCTTTCTTT	CAIRKTGNTEAFF
TRBD1	NA	TRBJ1-2	16	TRBV3-1/TRBV3-2	TGTGCCAGCAGTCAGACCAGGGTCGGGCAGGGGGACGGCTACACCTTC	CASSQTRVGQGDGYTF
TRBD2	NA	TRBJ2-7	18	TRBV13	TGTGCCAGCAGCCCGACCGGGACTAGCGGGGATCATACCTACGAGCAGTACTTC	CASSPTGTSGDHTYEQYF
NA	NA	TRBJ1-1	11	TRBV28	TGTGCCAGCAGTTTAACAGGACGGGCTTTCTTT	CASSLTGRAFF
NA	NA	TRBJ2-5	12	TRBV11-2	TGTGCCAGCTCCCCTAGCCTAGAGACCCAGTACTTC	CASSPSLETQYF
NA	NA	TRBJ2-2	11	TRBV7-9	TGTGCCATACTTTACGGCGGGGAGCTGTTTTTT	CAILYGGELFF
NA	NA	TRBJ2-3	14	TRBV2	TGTGCCAGCAGCCTCCGGACAGGCACAGATACGCAGTATTTT	CASSLRTGTDTQYF
NA	NA	TRBJ2-5	14	TRBV7-9	TGTGCCAGCAGTCTCAGGGGATTGGCAGAGACCCAGTACTTC	CASSLRGLAETQYF
NA	NA	TRBJ2-7	12	TRBV5-5	TGTGCCAGCAGCCGAGAGAACTACGAGCAGTACTTC	CASSRENYEQYF
TRBD1	NA	TRBJ1-3	14	TRBV28	TGTGCCAGCTGGACAGGCTTCTCTGGAAACACCATATATTTT	CASWTGFSGNTIYF
NA	once	TRBJ1-2	14	TRBV7-9	TGTGCCAGCAGCTCGCACGACAGGAACTATGGCTACACCTTC	CASSSHDRNYGYTF
NA	few	TRBJ1-6	17	TRBV9	TGTGCCAGCAGCGAGATGGACAGCCGTTCCGCTAATTCACCCCTCCACTTT	CASSEMDSRSANSPLHF
TRBD1	NA	TRBJ1-4	14	TRBV19	TGTGCCAGTAGCGGGACAGGGGGCAAGTCAAAACTGTTTTTT	CASSGTGGKSKLFF
TRBD1	NA	TRBJ1-6	15	TRBV7-3	TGTGCCAGCAGCTTAACAGGGGGCGGTAATTCACCCCTCCACTTT	CASSLTGGGNSPLHF
NA	NA	TRBJ1-2	14	TRBV14	TGTGCCAGCAGCCAACAGGGTCGCGATTCTGGCTACACCTTC	CASSQQGRDSGYTF
NA	once	TRBJ2-3	18	TRBV10-3	TGTGCCATCAGTGCGGGGCGGGGGCCAGTCGATAGCACAGATACGCAGTATTTT	CAISAGRGPVDSTDTQYF
TRBD1	few	TRBJ1-3	16	TRBV6-6	TGTGCCAGCAACCAACAGGGGTCCCCCTCTGGAAACACCATATATTTT	CASNQQGSPSGNTIYF
NA	NA	TRBJ1-1	15	TRBV11-2	TGTGCCAGCAGCTCCTACGGGGGGGGGAACACTGAAGCTTTCTTT	CASSSYGGGNTEAFF
NA	once	TRBJ1-2	13	TRBV28	TGTGCCAGCAGTTTGCCAGACTTCTATGGCTACACCTTC	CASSLPDFYGYTF
NA	NA	TRBJ2-3	17	TRBV21-1	TGTGCCAGCAGCAAAGGGGGCCGGGACAGTTACACAGATACGCAGTATTTT	CASSKGGRDSYTDTQYF
NA	once	TRBJ2-4	15	TRBV9	TGTGCCAGCAGCGTAGCTCAGGCTAGCGAAAACATTCAGTACTTC	CASSVAQASENIQYF
TRBD1	NA	TRBJ1-3	14	TRBV5-1	TGCGCCAGCAGCTTGTCGGGACAGCGAAACACCATATATTTT	CASSLSGQRNTIYF